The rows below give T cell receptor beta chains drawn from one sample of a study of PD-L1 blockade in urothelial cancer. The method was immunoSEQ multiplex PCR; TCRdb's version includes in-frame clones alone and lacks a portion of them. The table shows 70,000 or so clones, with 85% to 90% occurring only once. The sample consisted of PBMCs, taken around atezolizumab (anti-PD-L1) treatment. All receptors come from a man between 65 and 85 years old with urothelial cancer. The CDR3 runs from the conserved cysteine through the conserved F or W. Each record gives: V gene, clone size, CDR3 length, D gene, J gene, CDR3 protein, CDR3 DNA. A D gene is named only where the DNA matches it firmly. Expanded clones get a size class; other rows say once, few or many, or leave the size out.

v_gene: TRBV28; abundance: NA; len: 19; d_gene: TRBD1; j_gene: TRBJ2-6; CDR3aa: CASSLVQGGGRPGANVLTF; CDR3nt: TGTGCCAGCAGTCTCGTACAGGGGGGCGGAAGACCTGGGGCCAACGTCCTGACTTTC
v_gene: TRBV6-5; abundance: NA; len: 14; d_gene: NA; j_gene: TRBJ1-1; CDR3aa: CASSGRTPNTEAFF; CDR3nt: TGTGCCAGCTCGGGCAGGACACCCAACACTGAAGCTTTCTTT
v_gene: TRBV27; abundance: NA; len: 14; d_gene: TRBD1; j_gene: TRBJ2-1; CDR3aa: CASRRGQGSNEQFF; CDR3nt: TGTGCCAGCAGACGAGGACAGGGATCCAATGAGCAGTTCTTC
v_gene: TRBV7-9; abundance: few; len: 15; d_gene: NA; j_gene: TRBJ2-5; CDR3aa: CASSFPHRVGETQYF; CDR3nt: TGTGCCAGCAGCTTCCCCCACAGGGTAGGAGAGACCCAGTACTTC
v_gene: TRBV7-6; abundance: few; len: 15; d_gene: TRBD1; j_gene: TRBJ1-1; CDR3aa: CASSALNPGGTEAFF; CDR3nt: TGTGCCAGCAGCGCCCTTAACCCAGGGGGTACTGAAGCTTTCTTT
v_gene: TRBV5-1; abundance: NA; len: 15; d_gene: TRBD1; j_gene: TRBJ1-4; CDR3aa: CASSLGDRGREKLFF; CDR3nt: TGCGCCAGCAGCTTAGGGGACAGGGGGCGTGAAAAACTGTTTTTT
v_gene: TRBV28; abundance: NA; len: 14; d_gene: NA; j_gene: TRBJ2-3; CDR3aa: CASSQVGGTDTQYF; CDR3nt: TGTGCCAGCAGCCAGGTCGGGGGCACAGATACGCAGTATTTT
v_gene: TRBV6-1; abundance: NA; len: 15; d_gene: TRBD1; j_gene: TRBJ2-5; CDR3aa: CASSEPRGQGETQYF; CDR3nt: TGTGCCAGCAGTGAACCCAGGGGGCAGGGAGAGACCCAGTACTTC
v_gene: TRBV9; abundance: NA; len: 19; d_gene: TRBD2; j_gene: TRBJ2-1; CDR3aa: CASSGPGLAGGIPYNEQFF; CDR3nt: TGTGCCAGCAGCGGACCGGGACTAGCGGGAGGTATTCCCTACAATGAGCAGTTCTTC
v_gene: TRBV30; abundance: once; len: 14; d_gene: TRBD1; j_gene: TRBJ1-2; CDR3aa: CAWSGDRGNYGYTF; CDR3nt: TGTGCCTGGAGTGGGGACAGGGGTAACTATGGCTACACCTTC
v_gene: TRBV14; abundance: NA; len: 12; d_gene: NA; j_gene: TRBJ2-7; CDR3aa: CASSGETYEQYF; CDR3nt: TGTGCCAGCAGCGGGGAGACCTACGAGCAGTACTTC
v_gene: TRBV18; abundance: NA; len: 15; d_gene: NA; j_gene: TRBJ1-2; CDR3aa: CASSPLPSIDYGYTF; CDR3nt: TGTGCCAGCTCACCACTTCCGTCAATAGACTATGGCTACACCTTC
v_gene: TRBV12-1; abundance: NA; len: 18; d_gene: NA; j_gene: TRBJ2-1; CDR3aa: CASSFDAPSLYLYNEQFF; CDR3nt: TGTGCCAGCAGCTTTGACGCCCCGTCCCTATACCTCTACAATGAGCAGTTCTTC
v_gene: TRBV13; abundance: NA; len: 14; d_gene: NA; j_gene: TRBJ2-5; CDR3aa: CASSLARGIETQYF; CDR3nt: TGTGCCAGCAGCTTAGCCAGGGGAATCGAGACCCAGTACTTC
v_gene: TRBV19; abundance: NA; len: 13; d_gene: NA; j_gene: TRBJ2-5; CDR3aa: CASSRGQQETQYF; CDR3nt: TGTGCCAGTAGCCGCGGACAGCAAGAGACCCAGTACTTC
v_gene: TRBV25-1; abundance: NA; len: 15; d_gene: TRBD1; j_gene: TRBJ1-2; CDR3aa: CASSEYKGAHYGYTF; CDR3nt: TGTGCCAGCAGTGAATATAAGGGGGCCCACTATGGCTACACCTTC
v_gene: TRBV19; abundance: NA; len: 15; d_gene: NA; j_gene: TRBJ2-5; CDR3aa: CASRTSGGQGETQYF; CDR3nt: TGTGCCAGTAGAACCTCTGGGGGTCAGGGGGAGACCCAGTACTTC
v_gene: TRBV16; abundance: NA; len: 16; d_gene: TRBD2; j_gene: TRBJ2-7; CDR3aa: CASSQSGLAGEYEQYF; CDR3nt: TGTGCCAGCAGCCAATCGGGACTAGCGGGAGAGTACGAGCAGTACTTC
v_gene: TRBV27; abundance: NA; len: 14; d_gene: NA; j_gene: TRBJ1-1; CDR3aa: CASRDGQAPGEAFF; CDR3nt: TGTGCCAGCAGGGATGGTCAGGCACCCGGTGAAGCTTTCTTT
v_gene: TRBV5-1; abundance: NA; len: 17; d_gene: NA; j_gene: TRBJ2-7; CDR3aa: CASSFDLGSSPTYEQYF; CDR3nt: TGCGCCAGCAGCTTTGATTTAGGGAGCAGCCCGACCTACGAGCAGTACTTC
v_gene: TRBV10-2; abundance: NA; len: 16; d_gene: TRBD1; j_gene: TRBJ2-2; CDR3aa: CASSESGTGSTGELFF; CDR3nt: TGCGCCAGCAGTGAGTCGGGGACAGGATCTACCGGGGAGCTGTTTTTT
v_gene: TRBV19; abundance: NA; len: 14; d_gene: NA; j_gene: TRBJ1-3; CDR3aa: CASTTGTSGNTIYF; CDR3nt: TGTGCCAGTACAACAGGGACCTCTGGAAACACCATATATTTT
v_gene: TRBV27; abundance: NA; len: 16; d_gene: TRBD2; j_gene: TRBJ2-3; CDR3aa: CASSSYSGRAADTQYF; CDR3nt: TGTGCCAGCAGTTCCTACAGCGGGAGGGCCGCAGATACGCAGTATTTT
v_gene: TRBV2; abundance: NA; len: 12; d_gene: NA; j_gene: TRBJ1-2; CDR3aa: CASSELRYGYTF; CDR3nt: TGTGCCAGCAGTGAACTGCGGTATGGCTACACCTTC
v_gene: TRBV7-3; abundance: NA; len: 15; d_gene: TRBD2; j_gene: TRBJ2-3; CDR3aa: CASSLAGGSADTQYF; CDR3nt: TGTGCCAGCAGCTTAGCGGGAGGGTCCGCAGATACGCAGTATTTT
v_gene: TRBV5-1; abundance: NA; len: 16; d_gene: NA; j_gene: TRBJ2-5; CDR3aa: CASSRDRSGAQETQYF; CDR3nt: TGCGCCAGCAGCAGGGACAGATCGGGGGCCCAAGAGACCCAGTACTTC
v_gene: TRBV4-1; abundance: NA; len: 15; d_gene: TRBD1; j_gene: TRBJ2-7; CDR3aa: CASSHDDRGFYEQYF; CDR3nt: TGCGCCAGCAGCCACGACGACAGGGGATTCTACGAGCAGTACTTC
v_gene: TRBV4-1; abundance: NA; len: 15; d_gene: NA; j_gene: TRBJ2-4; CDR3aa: CASSLTGFGKNIQYF; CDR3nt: TGCGCCAGCAGCCTAACAGGGTTTGGCAAAAACATTCAGTACTTC
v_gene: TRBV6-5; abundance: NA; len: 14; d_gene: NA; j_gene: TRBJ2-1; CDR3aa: CASSYSVEALEQFF; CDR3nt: TGTGCCAGCAGTTACTCCGTGGAGGCTTTGGAGCAGTTCTTC
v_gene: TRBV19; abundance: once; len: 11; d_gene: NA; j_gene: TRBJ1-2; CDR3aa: CASSIRSGYTF; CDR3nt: TGTGCCAGTAGTATCAGGTCCGGCTACACCTTC
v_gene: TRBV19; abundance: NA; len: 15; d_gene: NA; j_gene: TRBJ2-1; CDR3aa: CASSPWGAGADEQFF; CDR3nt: TGTGCCAGTAGTCCGTGGGGGGCGGGAGCCGATGAGCAGTTCTTC
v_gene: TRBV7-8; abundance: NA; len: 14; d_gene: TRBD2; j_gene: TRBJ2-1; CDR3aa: CASSSWTSGNEQFF; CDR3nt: TGTGCCAGCAGCTCCTGGACTAGCGGCAATGAGCAGTTCTTC
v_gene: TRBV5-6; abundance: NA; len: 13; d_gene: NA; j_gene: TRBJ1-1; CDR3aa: CASSPWGVRGAFF; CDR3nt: TGTGCCAGCAGCCCCTGGGGGGTACGTGGAGCTTTCTTT
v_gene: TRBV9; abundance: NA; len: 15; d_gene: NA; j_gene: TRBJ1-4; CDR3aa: CASSPWTALNEKLFF; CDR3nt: TGTGCCAGCAGCCCATGGACAGCCCTTAATGAAAAACTGTTTTTT
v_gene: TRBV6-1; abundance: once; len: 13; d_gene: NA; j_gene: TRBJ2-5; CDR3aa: CASSGGSQETQYF; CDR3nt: TGTGCCAGCAGTGGCGGCAGCCAAGAGACCCAGTACTTC
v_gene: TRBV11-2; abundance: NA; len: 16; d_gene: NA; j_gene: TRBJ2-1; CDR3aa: CASSLVPSGSYNEQFF; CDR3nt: TGTGCCAGCAGCTTAGTCCCCAGCGGCTCCTACAATGAGCAGTTCTTC
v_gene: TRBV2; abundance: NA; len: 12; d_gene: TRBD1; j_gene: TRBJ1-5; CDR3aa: CASSEGQGAQHF; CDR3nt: TGTGCCAGCAGTGAAGGACAGGGGGCCCAGCATTTT
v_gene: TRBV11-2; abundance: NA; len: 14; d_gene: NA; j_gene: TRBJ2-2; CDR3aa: CASSLILASGELFF; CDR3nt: TGTGCCAGCAGCTTAATCCTAGCTTCCGGGGAGCTGTTTTTT
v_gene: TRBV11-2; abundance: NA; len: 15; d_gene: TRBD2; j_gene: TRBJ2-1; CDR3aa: CASSPPGRGANEQFF; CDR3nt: TGTGCCAGCAGCCCCCCCGGGAGGGGGGCCAATGAGCAGTTCTTC
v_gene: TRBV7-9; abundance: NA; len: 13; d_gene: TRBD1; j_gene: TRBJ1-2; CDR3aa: CASSVETGSGYTF; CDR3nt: TGTGCCAGCAGCGTAGAGACAGGGTCAGGCTACACCTTC
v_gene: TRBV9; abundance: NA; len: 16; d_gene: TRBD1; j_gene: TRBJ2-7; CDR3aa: CASSVANGGTGGEQYF; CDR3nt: TGTGCCAGCAGCGTAGCGAATGGAGGGACAGGGGGCGAGCAGTACTTC
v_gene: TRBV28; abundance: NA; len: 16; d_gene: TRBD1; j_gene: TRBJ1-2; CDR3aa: CASIAPGGGINYGYTF; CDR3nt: TGTGCCAGCATCGCACCAGGGGGTGGAATTAACTATGGCTACACCTTC
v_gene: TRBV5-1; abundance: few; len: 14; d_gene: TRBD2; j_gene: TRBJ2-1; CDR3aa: CASSLEGGYNEQFF; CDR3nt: TGCGCCAGCAGCTTGGAGGGAGGGTACAATGAGCAGTTCTTC
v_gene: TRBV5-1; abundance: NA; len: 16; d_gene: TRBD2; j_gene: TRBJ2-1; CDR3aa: CASSLESSGRVYEQFF; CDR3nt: TGCGCCAGCAGCTTGGAGTCTAGCGGGAGGGTCTATGAGCAGTTCTTC
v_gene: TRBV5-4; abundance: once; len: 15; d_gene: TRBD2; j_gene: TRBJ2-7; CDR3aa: CASSSRTSGRYEQYF; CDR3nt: TGTGCCAGCAGCTCCAGGACTAGCGGGCGGTACGAGCAGTACTTC
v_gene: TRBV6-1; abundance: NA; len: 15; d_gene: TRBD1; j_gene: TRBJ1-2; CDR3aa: CASSEGPGGFYGYTF; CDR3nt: TGTGCCAGCAGTGAAGGGCCAGGGGGCTTCTATGGCTACACCTTC
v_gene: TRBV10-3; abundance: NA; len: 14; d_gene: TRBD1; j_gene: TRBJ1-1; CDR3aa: CAISDPQGSGGAFF; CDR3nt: TGTGCCATCAGTGACCCACAGGGGTCTGGCGGAGCTTTCTTT
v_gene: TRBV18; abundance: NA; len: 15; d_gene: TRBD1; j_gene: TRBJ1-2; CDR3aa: CASSPRTGMGYGYTF; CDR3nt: TGTGCCAGCTCACCTCGGACAGGGATGGGCTATGGCTACACCTTC
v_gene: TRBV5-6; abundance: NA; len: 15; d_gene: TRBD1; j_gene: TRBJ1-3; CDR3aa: CASSASTGSGNTIYF; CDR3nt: TGTGCCAGCAGCGCGTCGACAGGGTCTGGAAACACCATATATTTT
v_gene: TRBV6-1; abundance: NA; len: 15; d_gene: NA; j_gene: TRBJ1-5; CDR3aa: CASSATRQPNQPQHF; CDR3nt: TGTGCCAGCAGTGCCACACGACAGCCTAATCAGCCCCAGCATTTT
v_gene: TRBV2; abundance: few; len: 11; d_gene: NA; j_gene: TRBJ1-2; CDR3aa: CASSRGYGYTF; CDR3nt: TGTGCCAGCAGCCGGGGGTATGGCTACACCTTC
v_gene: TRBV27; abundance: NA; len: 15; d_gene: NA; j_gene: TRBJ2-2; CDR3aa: CASSLRDWAAGELFF; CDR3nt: TGTGCCAGCAGTTTACGGGACTGGGCCGCCGGGGAGCTGTTTTTT
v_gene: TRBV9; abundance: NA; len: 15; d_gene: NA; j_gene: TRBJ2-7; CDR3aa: CASSVDNRGTYEQYF; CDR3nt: TGTGCCAGCAGCGTAGACAATAGGGGTACCTACGAGCAGTACTTC
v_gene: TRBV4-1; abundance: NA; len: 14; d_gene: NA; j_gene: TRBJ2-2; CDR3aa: CASSRATVSGELFF; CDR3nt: TGCGCCAGCAGCCGCGCGACAGTGAGCGGGGAGCTGTTTTTT
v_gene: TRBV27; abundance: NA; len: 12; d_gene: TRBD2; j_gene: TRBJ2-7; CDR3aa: CASWTSYYEQYF; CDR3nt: TGTGCCAGCTGGACTAGCTACTACGAGCAGTACTTC
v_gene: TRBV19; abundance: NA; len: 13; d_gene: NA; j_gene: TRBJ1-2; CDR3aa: CASMPGGSYGYTF; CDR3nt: TGTGCCAGTATGCCGGGTGGTAGCTATGGCTACACCTTC
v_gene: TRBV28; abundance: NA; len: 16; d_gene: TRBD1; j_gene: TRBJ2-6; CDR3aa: CASNPDRDSGANVLTF; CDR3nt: TGTGCCAGCAACCCGGACAGGGACTCTGGGGCCAACGTCCTGACTTTC